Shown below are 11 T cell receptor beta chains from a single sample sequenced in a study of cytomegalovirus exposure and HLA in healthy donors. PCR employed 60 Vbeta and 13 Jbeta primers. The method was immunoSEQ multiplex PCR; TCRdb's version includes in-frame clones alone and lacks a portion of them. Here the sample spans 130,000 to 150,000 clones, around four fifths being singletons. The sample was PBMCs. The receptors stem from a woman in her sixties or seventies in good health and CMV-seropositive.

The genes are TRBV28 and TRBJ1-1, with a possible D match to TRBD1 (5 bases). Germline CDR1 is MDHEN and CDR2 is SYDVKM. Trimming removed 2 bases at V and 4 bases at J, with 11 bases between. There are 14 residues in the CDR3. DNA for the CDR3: TGTGCCAGCAGTTTACAGGGTTGGAGCACTGAAGCTTTCTTT. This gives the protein CASSLQGWSTEAFF.

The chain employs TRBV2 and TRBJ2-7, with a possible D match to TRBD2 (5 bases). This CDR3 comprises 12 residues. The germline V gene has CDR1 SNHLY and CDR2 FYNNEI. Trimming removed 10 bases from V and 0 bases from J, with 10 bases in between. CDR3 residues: CATGLSSYEQYF. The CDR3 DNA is TGTGCCACTGGACTCAGCTCCTACGAGCAGTACTTC.

The CDR3 DNA reads TGTGCCAGCAGGGACAGGGTTTCCTACGAGCAGTACTTC. It encodes CASRDRVSYEQYF. This rearrangement joins TRBV6-1 to TRBJ2-7; 8 bases fit TRBD1. Germline V gives CDR1 MNHNS, CDR2 SASEGT. V shed 6 bases, J shed 1 base, and the junction held 2 bases outside the gene matches. This CDR3 has 13 amino acids.

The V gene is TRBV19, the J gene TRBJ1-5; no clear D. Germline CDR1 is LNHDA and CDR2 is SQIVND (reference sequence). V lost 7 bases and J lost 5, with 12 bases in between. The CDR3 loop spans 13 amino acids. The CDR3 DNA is TGTGCCAGTATGAGGGAGATCTATCAGCCCCAGCATTTT. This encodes CASMREIYQPQHF.

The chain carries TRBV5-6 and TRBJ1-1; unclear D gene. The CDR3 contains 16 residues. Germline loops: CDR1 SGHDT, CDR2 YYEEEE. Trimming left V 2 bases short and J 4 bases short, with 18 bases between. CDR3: CASSFLVREYGTEAFF. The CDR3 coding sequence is TGTGCCAGCAGCTTCCTTGTCCGGGAATACGGCACTGAAGCTTTCTTT.

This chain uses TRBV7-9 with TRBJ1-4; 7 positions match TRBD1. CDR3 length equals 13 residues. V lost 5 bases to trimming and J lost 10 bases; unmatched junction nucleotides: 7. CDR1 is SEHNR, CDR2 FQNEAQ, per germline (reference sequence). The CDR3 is CASSLDRDVKLFF. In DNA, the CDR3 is TGTGCCAGCAGCCTCGACAGGGATGTAAAACTGTTTTTT.

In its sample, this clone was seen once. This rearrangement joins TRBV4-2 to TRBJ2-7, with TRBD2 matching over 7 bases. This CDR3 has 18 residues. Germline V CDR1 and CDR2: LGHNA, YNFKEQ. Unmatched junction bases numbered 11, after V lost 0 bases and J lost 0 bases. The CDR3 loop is CASSQDTIGLGTSYEQYF. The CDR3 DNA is TGTGCCAGCAGCCAAGATACCATCGGACTAGGAACCTCCTACGAGCAGTACTTC.

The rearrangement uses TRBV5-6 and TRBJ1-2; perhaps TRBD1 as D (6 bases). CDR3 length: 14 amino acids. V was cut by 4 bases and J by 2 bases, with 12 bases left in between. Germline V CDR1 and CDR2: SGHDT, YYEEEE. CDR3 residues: CASSGQDRNYGYTF. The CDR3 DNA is TGTGCCAGCAGCGGGCAGGACAGAAACTATGGCTACACCTTC.

CDR3 sequence: CASSLRAVGGDGYTF. CDR3 DNA sequence: TGTGCCAGCAGCCTGAGGGCGGTGGGGGGTGATGGCTACACCTTC. This rearrangement joins TRBV9 to TRBJ1-2, with D possibly TRBD1 on 5 matching bases. The CDR3 contains 15 residues. Looked up from germline, CDR1 is SGDLS and CDR2 is YYNGEE. Trimming stripped 4 bases from V and 6 bases from J, with 19 bases between.

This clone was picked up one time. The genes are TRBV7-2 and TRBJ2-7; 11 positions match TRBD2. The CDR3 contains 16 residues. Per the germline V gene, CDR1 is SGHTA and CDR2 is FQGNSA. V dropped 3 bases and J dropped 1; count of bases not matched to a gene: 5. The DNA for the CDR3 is TGTGCCAGCAGCTTGGGACTAGCGGTATCTTCCTACGAGCAGTACTTC. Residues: CASSLGLAVSSYEQYF.

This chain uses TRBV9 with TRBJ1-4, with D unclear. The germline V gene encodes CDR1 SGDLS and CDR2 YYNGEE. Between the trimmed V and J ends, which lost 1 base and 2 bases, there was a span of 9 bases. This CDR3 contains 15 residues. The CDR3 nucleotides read TGTGCCAGCAGCGTAACAGCTGTCACTAATGAAAAACTGTTTTTT. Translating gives CASSVTAVTNEKLFF.